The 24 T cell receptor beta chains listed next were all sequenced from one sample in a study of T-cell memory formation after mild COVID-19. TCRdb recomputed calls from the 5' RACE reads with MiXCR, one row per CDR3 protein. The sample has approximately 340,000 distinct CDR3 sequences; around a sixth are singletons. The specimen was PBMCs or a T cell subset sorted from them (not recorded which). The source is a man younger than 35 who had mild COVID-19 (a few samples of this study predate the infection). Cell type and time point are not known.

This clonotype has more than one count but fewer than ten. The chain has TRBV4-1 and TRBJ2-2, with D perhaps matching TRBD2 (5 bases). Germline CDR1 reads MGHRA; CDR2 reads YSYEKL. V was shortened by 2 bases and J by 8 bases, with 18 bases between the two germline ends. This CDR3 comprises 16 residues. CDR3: CASSQSPLGGRGELFF. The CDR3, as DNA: TGCGCCAGCAGCCAATCCCCACTAGGAGGTAGGGGGGAGCTGTTTTTT.

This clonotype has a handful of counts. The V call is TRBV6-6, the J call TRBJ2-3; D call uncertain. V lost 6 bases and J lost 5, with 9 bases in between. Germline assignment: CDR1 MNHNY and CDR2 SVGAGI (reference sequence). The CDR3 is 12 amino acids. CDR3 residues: CASSNYGDTQYF. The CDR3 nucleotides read TGTGCCAGCAGCAACTACGGAGATACGCAGTATTTT.

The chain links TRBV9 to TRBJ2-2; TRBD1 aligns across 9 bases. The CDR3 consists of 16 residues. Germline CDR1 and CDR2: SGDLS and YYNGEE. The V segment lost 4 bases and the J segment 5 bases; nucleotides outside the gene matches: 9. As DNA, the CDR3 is TGTGCCAGCAGCCCGACACAGGGGGCGGGTACCGGGGAGCTGTTTTTT. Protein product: CASSPTQGAGTGELFF.

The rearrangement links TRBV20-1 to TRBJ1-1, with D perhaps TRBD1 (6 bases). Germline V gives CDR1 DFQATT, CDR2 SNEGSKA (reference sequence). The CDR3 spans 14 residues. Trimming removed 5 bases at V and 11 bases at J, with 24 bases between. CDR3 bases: TGCAGTGCTCTGCGGGGGGCCGGCTTTGCGGATGCTTTCTTT. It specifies CSALRGAGFADAFF.

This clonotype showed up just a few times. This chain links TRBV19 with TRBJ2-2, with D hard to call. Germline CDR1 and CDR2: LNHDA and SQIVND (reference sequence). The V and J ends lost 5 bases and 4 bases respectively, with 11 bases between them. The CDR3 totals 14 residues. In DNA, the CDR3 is TGTGCCAGTAGTTCAGGCCCCCTCACCGGGGAGCTGTTTTTT. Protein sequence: CASSSGPLTGELFF. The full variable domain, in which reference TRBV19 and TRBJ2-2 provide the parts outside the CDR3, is DGGITQSPKYLFRKEGQNVTLSCEQNLNHDAMYWYRQDPGQGLRLIYYSQIVNDFQKGDIAEGYSVSREKKESFPLTVTSAQKNPTAFYLCASSSGPLTGELFFGEGSRLTVL.

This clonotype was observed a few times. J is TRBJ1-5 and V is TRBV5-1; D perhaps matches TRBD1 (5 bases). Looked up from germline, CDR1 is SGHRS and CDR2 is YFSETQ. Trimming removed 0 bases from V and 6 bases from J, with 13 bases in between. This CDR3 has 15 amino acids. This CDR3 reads CASSLDSRGGQPQHF. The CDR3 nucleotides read TGCGCCAGCAGCTTGGATTCCCGGGGCGGTCAGCCCCAGCATTTT.

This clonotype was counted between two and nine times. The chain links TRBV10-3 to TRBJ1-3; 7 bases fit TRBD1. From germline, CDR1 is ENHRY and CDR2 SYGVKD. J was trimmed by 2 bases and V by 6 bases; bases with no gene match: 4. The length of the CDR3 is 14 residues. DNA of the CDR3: TGTGCCATCAGCGAGACAGGGACTGGAAACACCATATATTTT. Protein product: CAISETGTGNTIYF.

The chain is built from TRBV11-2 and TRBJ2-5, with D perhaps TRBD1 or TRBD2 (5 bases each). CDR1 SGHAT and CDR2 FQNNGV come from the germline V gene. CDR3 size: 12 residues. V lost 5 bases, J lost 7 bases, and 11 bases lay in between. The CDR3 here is CASSHGTATQYF. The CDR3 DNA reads TGTGCCAGCAGCCACGGGACGGCGACCCAGTACTTC. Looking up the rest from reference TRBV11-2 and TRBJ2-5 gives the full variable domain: EAGVAQSPRYKIIEKRQSVAFWCNPISGHATLYWYQQILGQGPKLLIQFQNNGVVDDSQLPKDRFSAERLKGVDSTLKIQPAKLEDSAVYLCASSHGTATQYFGPGTRLLVL.

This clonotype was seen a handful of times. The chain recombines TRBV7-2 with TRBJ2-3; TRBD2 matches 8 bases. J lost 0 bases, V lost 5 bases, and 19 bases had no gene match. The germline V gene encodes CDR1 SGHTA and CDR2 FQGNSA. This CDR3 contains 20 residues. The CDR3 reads CASSPSGRAGGIGSTDTQYF. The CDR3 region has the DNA TGTGCCAGCAGCCCCAGTGGAAGGGCGGGGGGAATCGGGAGCACAGATACGCAGTATTTT.

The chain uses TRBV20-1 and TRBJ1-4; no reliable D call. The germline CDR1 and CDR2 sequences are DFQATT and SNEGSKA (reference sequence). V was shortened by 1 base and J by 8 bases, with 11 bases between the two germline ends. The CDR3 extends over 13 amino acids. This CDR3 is CSARGGNKEKLFF. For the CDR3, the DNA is TGCAGTGCTAGAGGCGGGAATAAGGAAAAACTGTTTTTT.

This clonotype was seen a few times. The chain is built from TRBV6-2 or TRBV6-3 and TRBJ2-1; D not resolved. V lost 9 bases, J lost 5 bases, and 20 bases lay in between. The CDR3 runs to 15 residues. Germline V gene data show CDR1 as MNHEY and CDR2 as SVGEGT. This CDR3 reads CASTPSFEVDNEQFF. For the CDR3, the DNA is TGTGCCAGTACCCCCTCCTTCGAAGTAGACAATGAGCAGTTCTTC.

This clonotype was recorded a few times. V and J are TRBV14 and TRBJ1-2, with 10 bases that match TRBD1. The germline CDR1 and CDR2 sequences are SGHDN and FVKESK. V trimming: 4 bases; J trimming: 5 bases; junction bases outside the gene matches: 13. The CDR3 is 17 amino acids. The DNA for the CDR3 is TGTGCCAGCAGCCCCTCGGGACAGGGGATGCCGGGTTATGGCTACACCTTC. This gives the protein CASSPSGQGMPGYGYTF.

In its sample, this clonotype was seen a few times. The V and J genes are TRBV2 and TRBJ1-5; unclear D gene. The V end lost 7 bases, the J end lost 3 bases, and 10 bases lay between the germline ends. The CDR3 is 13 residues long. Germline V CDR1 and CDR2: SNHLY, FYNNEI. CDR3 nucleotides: TGTGCCAGCATCGGACGTTCCAATCAGCCCCAGCATTTT. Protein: CASIGRSNQPQHF.

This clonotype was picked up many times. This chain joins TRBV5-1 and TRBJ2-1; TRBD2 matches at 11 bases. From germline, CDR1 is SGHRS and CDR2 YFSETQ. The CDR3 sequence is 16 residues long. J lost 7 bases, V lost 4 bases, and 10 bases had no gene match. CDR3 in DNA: TGCGCCAGCAGCCTCCTAGGTAGCGGGGGGGCGAATGAGCAGTTCTTC. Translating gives CASSLLGSGGANEQFF.

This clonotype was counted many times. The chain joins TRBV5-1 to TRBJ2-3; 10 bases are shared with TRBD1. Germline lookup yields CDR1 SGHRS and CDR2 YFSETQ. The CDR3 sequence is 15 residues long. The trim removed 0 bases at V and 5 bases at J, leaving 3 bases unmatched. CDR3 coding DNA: TGCGCCAGCAGCTTGGGACAGGGGGCGAGAGATACGCAGTATTTT. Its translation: CASSLGQGARDTQYF.

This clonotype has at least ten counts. CDR3 nucleotide sequence: TGTGCCAGCAGCCGGACAGGGTGGGAGCAGTACTTC. It specifies CASSRTGWEQYF. The V gene is TRBV11-2, the J gene TRBJ2-7, with 8 nucleotides matching TRBD1. V dropped 5 bases and J dropped 7; count of bases not matched to a gene: 4. The CDR3 has 12 amino acids. From germline, CDR1 is SGHAT and CDR2 FQNNGV.

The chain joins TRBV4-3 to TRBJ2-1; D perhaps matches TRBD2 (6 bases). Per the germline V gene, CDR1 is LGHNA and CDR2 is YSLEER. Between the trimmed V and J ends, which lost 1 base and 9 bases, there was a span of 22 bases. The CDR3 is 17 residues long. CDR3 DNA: TGCGCCAGCAGCCAAGGTGCCCGGGGGTCCCCTCTTTCTGAGCAGTTCTTC. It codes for CASSQGARGSPLSEQFF.

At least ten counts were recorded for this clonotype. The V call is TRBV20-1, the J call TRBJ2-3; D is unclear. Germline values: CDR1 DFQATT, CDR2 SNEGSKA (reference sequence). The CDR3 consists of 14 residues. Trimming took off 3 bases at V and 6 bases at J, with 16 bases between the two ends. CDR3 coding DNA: TGCAGTGCTAGGAGGATAGTTGAGTGGGATACGCAGTATTTT. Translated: CSARRIVEWDTQYF.

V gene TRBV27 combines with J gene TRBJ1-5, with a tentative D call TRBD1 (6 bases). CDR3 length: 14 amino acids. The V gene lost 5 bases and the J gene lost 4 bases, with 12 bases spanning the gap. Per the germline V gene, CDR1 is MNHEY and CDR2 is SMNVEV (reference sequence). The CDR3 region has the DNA TGTGCCAGCAGTCCCCAGGGGATTAATCAGCCCCAGCATTTT. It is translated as CASSPQGINQPQHF.

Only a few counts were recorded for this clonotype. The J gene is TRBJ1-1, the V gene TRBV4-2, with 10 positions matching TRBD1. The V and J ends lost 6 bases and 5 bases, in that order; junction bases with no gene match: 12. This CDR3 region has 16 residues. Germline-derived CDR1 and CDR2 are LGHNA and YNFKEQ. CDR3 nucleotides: TGTGCCAGCAGTTCCGGACAGGGGGGACGGAATACTGAAGCTTTCTTT. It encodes CASSSGQGGRNTEAFF.

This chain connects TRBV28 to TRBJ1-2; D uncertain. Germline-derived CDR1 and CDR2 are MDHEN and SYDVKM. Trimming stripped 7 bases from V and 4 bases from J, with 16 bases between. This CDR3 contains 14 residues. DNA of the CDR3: TGTGCCAGCACCCCGAGGGTAGGGCCCTATGGCTACACCTTC. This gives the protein CASTPRVGPYGYTF.

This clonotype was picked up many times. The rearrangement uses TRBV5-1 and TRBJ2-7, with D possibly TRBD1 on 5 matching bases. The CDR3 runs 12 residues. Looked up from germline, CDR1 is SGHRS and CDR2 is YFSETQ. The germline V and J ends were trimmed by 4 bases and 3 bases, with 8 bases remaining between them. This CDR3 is CASSPGHYEQYF. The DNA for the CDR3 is TGCGCCAGCAGCCCCGGACACTACGAGCAGTACTTC.

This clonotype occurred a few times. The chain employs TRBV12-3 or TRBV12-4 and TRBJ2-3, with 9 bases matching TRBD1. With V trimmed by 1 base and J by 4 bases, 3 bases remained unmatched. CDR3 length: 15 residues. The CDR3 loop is CASSLGDRVSDTQYF. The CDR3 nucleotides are TGTGCCAGCAGTTTAGGGGACAGGGTCTCAGATACGCAGTATTTT.

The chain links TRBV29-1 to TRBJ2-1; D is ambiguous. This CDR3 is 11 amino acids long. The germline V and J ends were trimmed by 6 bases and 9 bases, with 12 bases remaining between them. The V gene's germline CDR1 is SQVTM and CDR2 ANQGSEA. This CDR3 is CSVRASGEQFF. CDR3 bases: TGCAGCGTCCGGGCCTCGGGTGAGCAGTTCTTC.